Each of the 8 T cell receptor beta chains below was sequenced from the same sample in a study of control samples from healthy donors and cancer patients. Sequencing used immunoSEQ multiplex PCR; TCRdb keeps in-frame clones, though not all of them. The sample lists some 96,000 clones; 93% were seen once. Input material: blood. The receptor set was obtained from a man aged 18 to 30 in good health.

This clone was detected only a few times. The rearrangement links TRBV7-2 to TRBJ2-1; unclear D gene. Between the trimmed V and J ends, which lost 1 base and 8 bases, there was a span of 6 bases. Germline-derived CDR1 and CDR2 are SGHTA and FQGNSA. The length of the CDR3 is 12 residues. Written as DNA, the CDR3 is TGTGCCAGCAGCTTAGTTGAGGATGAGCAGTTCTTC. Translation: CASSLVEDEQFF. The full variable domain, its missing parts supplied by reference TRBV7-2 and TRBJ2-1, is GAGVSQSPSNKVTEKGKDVELRCDPISGHTALYWYRQSLGQGLEFLIYFQGNSAPDKSGLPSDRFSAERTGGSVSTLTIQRTQQEDSAVYLCASSLVEDEQFFGPGTRLTVL.

As DNA, the CDR3 is TGTGCCAGCGGGCGCAGGAGCTCCTACGAGCAGTACTTC. Its protein product is CASGRRSSYEQYF. The V call is TRBV19, the J call TRBJ2-7; D not certain. V shed 9 bases and J shed 0 bases, with 12 bases lying between them. Germline V gene sequence: CDR1 LNHDA, CDR2 SQIVND (reference sequence). There are 13 residues in the CDR3.

The chain has TRBV5-5 and TRBJ2-7; TRBD2 is a possible D gene (6 bases). V gave up 4 bases and J gave up 4 bases, with 15 bases separating them. The CDR3 runs 14 residues. Looked up from germline, CDR1 is SGHKS and CDR2 is YYEKEE (reference sequence). CDR3 sequence (DNA): TGTGCCAGCAGCGCCACCCGGGGAGGTTACGAGCAGTACTTC. It yields the protein CASSATRGGYEQYF.

The CDR3 nucleotides read TGTGCCAGCATTCCGGGACAGGGCGATAACGAGCAGTACTTC. Translated, it gives CASIPGQGDNEQYF. V usage is TRBV27 and J usage is TRBJ2-7, with 9 nucleotides matching TRBD1. The CDR3 has 14 residues. With V trimmed by 7 bases and J by 5 bases, 9 bases remained unmatched. Germline V gives CDR1 MNHEY, CDR2 SMNVEV (reference sequence).

The genes are TRBV14 and TRBJ1-1, with D unclear. CDR3 length equals 13 residues. Germline V gene sequence: CDR1 SGHDN, CDR2 FVKESK. V was trimmed by 2 bases and J by 1 base, leaving 5 bases between them. Here the CDR3 reads CASSQQKNTEAFF. DNA for the CDR3: TGTGCCAGCAGCCAACAGAAGAACACTGAAGCTTTCTTT.

This clone occurred a few times. This chain joins TRBV27 and TRBJ2-3; TRBD2 might be the D (5 bases). V gave up 2 bases and J gave up 0 bases, with 12 bases separating them. The CDR3 spans 16 residues. Germline assignment: CDR1 MNHEY and CDR2 SMNVEV (reference sequence). The CDR3 nucleotides read TGTGCCAGCAGTTTAAATGGCGGGCCTAGCACAGATACGCAGTATTTT. Translation gives CASSLNGGPSTDTQYF.

This chain connects TRBV4-1 to TRBJ1-1, with D hard to call. With 0 bases removed from V and 1 base from J, the gap between germline ends came to 6 bases. The length of the CDR3 is 14 residues. The germline CDR1 and CDR2 sequences are MGHRA and YSYEKL. CDR3 bases: TGCGCCAGCAGCCAAGATTTCTCGAACACTGAAGCTTTCTTT. Residues: CASSQDFSNTEAFF.

The rearrangement uses TRBV11-2 and TRBJ2-1, with D uncertain. The CDR3 contains 11 residues. Per the germline V gene, CDR1 is SGHAT and CDR2 is FQNNGV. Trimming shortened V by 3 bases and J by 7 bases, and 4 bases separated the two germline ends. CDR3 nucleotides: TGTGCCAGCAGCTTCCATAATGAGCAGTTCTTC. This encodes CASSFHNEQFF. Supplemented by reference TRBV11-2 and TRBJ2-1, the full variable domain reads EAGVAQSPRYKIIEKRQSVAFWCNPISGHATLYWYQQILGQGPKLLIQFQNNGVVDDSQLPKDRFSAERLKGVDSTLKIQPAKLEDSAVYLCASSFHNEQFFGPGTRLTVL.